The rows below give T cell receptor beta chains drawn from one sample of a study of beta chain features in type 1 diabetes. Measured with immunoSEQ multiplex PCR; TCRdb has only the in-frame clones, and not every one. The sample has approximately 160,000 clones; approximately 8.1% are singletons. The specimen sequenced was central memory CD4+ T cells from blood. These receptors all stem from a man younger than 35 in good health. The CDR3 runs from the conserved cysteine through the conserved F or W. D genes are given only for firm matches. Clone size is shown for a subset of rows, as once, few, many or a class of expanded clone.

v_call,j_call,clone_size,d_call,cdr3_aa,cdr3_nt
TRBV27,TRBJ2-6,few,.,CASRLGRAVSSGANVLTF,TGTGCCAGCCGACTGGGGAGAGCGGTTAGCTCTGGGGCCAACGTCCTGACTTTC
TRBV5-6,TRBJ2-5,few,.,CASSWKIDTGKNAQETQYF,TGTGCCAGCAGTTGGAAAATTGACACCGGGAAAAACGCACAAGAGACCCAGTACTTC
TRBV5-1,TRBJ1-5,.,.,CASSLDGSQPQHF,TGCGCCAGCAGCTTGGATGGTAGTCAGCCCCAGCATTTT
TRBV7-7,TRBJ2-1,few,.,CASSFQAAGEQFF,TGTGCTAGCAGCTTCCAGGCCGCAGGTGAGCAGTTCTTC
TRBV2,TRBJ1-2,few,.,CASSFYGQPFYGYTF,TGTGCCAGCAGTTTTTACGGACAGCCTTTCTATGGCTACACCTTC
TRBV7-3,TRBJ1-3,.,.,CASSPSEGNTIYF,TGTGCCAGCAGCCCTTCGGAGGGAAACACCATATATTTT
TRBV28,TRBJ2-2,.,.,CASRVQGLGTGELFF,TGTGCCAGCAGAGTACAGGGTCTGGGGACCGGGGAGCTGTTTTTT
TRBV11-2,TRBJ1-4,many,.,CASTQGNEKLFF,TGTGCCAGCACCCAGGGTAATGAAAAACTGTTTTTT
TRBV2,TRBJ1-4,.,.,CASRLEVGGEKLFF,TGTGCCAGCAGACTTGAGGTTGGAGGTGAAAAACTGTTTTTT
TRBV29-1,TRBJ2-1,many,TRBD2,CSAFGGSDEQFF,TGCAGCGCCTTCGGGGGGTCTGATGAGCAGTTCTTC
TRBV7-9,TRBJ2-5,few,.,CASSSVETQYF,TGTGCCAGCAGCTCTGTCGAGACCCAGTACTTC
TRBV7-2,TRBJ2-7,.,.,CASSLATVSYEQYF,TGTGCCAGCAGCTTAGCGACAGTATCCTACGAGCAGTACTTC